One sample yielded the 27 T cell receptor beta chains listed below, sequenced in a study of T cells after yellow fever vaccination. TCRdb re-called the 5' RACE reads through MiXCR, storing one row per CDR3 protein. Counted here are hundreds of thousands of distinct CDR3 sequences, 8.5% to 9% occurring once; the ten biggest clones make up 18%. Sequencing was performed on PBMCs, taken on the day of the first yellow fever vaccination. The receptors here all came from a man between 18 and 29 years old who received the YFV17D yellow fever vaccine.

The rearrangement links TRBV20-1 to TRBJ2-3; D assignment may be TRBD1 or TRBD2 (6 bases each). This CDR3 is built from 15 residues. Germline V gene lookup returns CDR1 DFQATT and CDR2 SNEGSKA (reference sequence). V dropped 5 bases and J dropped 2 bases, with 17 bases sitting between them. Here the CDR3 DNA reads TGCAGTGCTTTAGGGGGGCGCCGGGTCACAGATACGCAGTATTTT. Amino acid sequence: CSALGGRRVTDTQYF.

J is TRBJ2-5 and V is TRBV3-1; TRBD2 might be the D (6 bases). V lost 6 bases and J 4 bases, leaving 15 bases between the germline ends. CDR1 is LGHDT, CDR2 YNNKEL, per germline (reference sequence). There are 14 residues in the CDR3. This chain's CDR3 is CASSPRGIGETQYF. CDR3 sequence (DNA): TGTGCCAGCAGTCCACGGGGGATAGGAGAGACCCAGTACTTC.

Only a few counts were recorded for this clonotype. The chain recombines TRBV20-1 with TRBJ1-5, with D uncertain. V lost 3 bases and J 0 bases, leaving 9 bases between the germline ends. The CDR3 spans 14 residues. CDR1 and CDR2 from the germline V gene are DFQATT and SNEGSKA (reference sequence). The CDR3 loop reads CSARRTDSNQPQHF. The CDR3 DNA reads TGCAGTGCTAGGCGGACGGATAGCAATCAGCCCCAGCATTTT.

The chain carries TRBV5-1 and TRBJ2-7; D unresolved. Germline values: CDR1 SGHRS, CDR2 YFSETQ. The CDR3 is 13 amino acids. Trimming took 6 bases from V and 2 from J, leaving 12 bases between them. DNA for the CDR3: TGCGCCAGCACCCGGCTCAGTCCCTACGAGCAGTACTTC. It encodes CASTRLSPYEQYF.

A few counts support this clonotype. This chain joins TRBV11-2 and TRBJ2-3; 7 bases align to TRBD2. The CDR3 is 18 amino acids. Germline CDR1 reads SGHAT; CDR2 reads FQNNGV. With V trimmed by 4 bases and J by 2 bases, 15 bases remained unmatched. For the CDR3, the DNA is TGTGCCAGCAGCTCCCACCCCTTGACGGGGGGAAACACAGATACGCAGTATTTT. It codes for CASSSHPLTGGNTDTQYF.

The chain recombines TRBV29-1 with TRBJ2-1; 8 positions match TRBD1. Germline values: CDR1 SQVTM, CDR2 ANQGSEA. The CDR3 totals 20 residues. Trimming cost V 8 bases and J 3 bases; bases outside gene matches: 27. The CDR3 nucleotides are TGCAGCTACCAGGGGGCCCGCTTAGGAGTAGGGAAGGGAGTCTACAATGAGCAGTTCTTC. Translated, it gives CSYQGARLGVGKGVYNEQFF.

The chain joins TRBV5-1 to TRBJ2-5, with D uncertain. The CDR3 covers 14 residues. V lost 0 bases and J 3 bases, leaving 9 bases between the germline ends. From germline, CDR1 is SGHRS and CDR2 YFSETQ. In DNA form, the CDR3 reads TGCGCCAGCAGCTTGGATGGTCGAGAAGAGACCCAGTACTTC. Amino acid sequence: CASSLDGREETQYF.

At least ten counts were recorded for this clonotype. The chain carries TRBV7-3 and TRBJ2-3; D might be TRBD1 (5 bases). Germline loops: CDR1 SGHTA, CDR2 FQGTGA. Trimming left V 5 bases short and J 1 base short, with 13 bases between. The CDR3 runs 15 residues. The CDR3 bases are TGTGCCAGCAGCCTCAGGGATCTCGGCACAGATACGCAGTATTTT. As protein: CASSLRDLGTDTQYF.

The V call is TRBV24-1, the J call TRBJ2-2; possibly TRBD1 for D (5 bases). The length of the CDR3 is 15 residues. The germline V gene encodes CDR1 KGHDR and CDR2 SFDVKD. The germline V and J ends were trimmed by 8 bases and 4 bases, with 16 bases remaining between them. CDR3 residues: CATKDSRTSTGELFF. The DNA for the CDR3 is TGTGCCACCAAAGACAGCAGAACGAGCACCGGGGAGCTGTTTTTT.

The CDR3 DNA sequence: TGTGCCAGCAGCCTCGGCGGGACAACTGGGAATGAGCAGTTCTTC. Translated: CASSLGGTTGNEQFF. The V and J genes are TRBV11-3 and TRBJ2-1, with D perhaps being TRBD1 or TRBD2 (6 bases each). CDR3 length: 15 residues. Trimming removed 5 bases at V and 7 bases at J, with 18 bases between. CDR1 and CDR2 (germline): SGHNT, YENEEA.

This clonotype was counted a few times. V usage is TRBV3-1 and J usage is TRBJ1-6, with D perhaps TRBD1 (5 bases). The CDR3 consists of 16 residues. V lost 4 bases to trimming and J lost 4 bases, with 14 bases between them. The germline V gene has CDR1 LGHDT and CDR2 YNNKEL (reference sequence). The DNA for the CDR3 is TGTGCCAGCAGCCCACCCGGACACCCATATAATTCACCCCTCCACTTT. This gives the protein CASSPPGHPYNSPLHF.

This clonotype was seen a handful of times. This chain uses TRBV4-3 with TRBJ2-2; D possibly corresponds to TRBD1 (5 bases). Between the trimmed V and J ends, which lost 4 bases and 4 bases, there was a span of 16 bases. The CDR3 length is 16 residues. Germline-derived CDR1 and CDR2 are LGHNA and YSLEER. The CDR3 DNA sequence: TGCGCCAGCAGCCTTAGGGGTGGGTCGGGCACCGGGGAGCTGTTTTTT. Its protein product is CASSLRGGSGTGELFF.

The chain couples TRBV9 to TRBJ1-2; D gene ambiguous. The germline CDR1 and CDR2 sequences are SGDLS and YYNGEE. Trimming pared 4 bases from V and 1 base from J, leaving 14 bases between. This CDR3 region has 15 residues. The CDR3 region has the DNA TGTGCCAGCAGCTCAGAGAACGGTATTAACTATGGCTACACCTTC. Encoded protein: CASSSENGINYGYTF.

V is TRBV5-5 and J is TRBJ1-1; D is possibly TRBD1 (5 bases). Trimming took 4 bases from V and 5 from J, leaving 18 bases between them. Germline V gene sequence: CDR1 SGHKS, CDR2 YYEKEE (reference sequence). This CDR3 is 15 amino acids long. The CDR3 is CASSTGTGAWTEAFF. The CDR3 DNA reads TGTGCCAGCAGCACCGGGACTGGGGCGTGGACTGAAGCTTTCTTT.

The rearrangement joins TRBV6-1 to TRBJ2-5; TRBD2 matches 10 bases. The CDR3 totals 14 residues. From germline, CDR1 is MNHNS and CDR2 SASEGT. Trimming took 7 bases from V and 4 from J; bases not matched to a gene: 6. CDR3 in amino acids: CASTSGGRLETQYF. In nucleotides, the CDR3 is TGTGCCAGCACTAGCGGGGGCCGATTAGAGACCCAGTACTTC.

The sample holds many counts of this clonotype. The chain is built from TRBV11-1 and TRBJ2-5; perhaps TRBD1 as D (6 bases). The germline V and J ends were trimmed by 3 bases and 2 bases, with 10 bases remaining between them. CDR3 length equals 14 residues. Germline V lookup: CDR1 SGHAT, CDR2 FQDESV (reference sequence). Here the CDR3 DNA reads TGTGCCAGCAGCTTGGGGGCAGCTCAAGAGACCCAGTACTTC. Its protein product is CASSLGAAQETQYF.

The J gene is TRBJ2-3, the V gene TRBV7-2; D is unclear. V shed 5 bases and J shed 11 bases, with 14 bases lying between them. Germline assignment: CDR1 SGHTA and CDR2 FQGNSA. The CDR3 length is 12 residues. The CDR3 DNA is TGTGCCAGCAGCGGGGTACCTTATGTGCAGTATTTT. Translated, it gives CASSGVPYVQYF.

This clonotype turned up a few times. The chain recombines TRBV4-2 with TRBJ2-2, with D uncertain. The CDR3 runs 13 residues. V shed 2 bases and J shed 4 bases, with 5 bases lying between them. Germline loops: CDR1 LGHNA, CDR2 YNFKEQ. The CDR3 DNA follows: TGTGCCAGCAGCCAAAGAGGCACCGGGGAGCTGTTTTTT. Translating gives CASSQRGTGELFF.

The chain combines TRBV5-6 with TRBJ1-5; D possibly corresponds to TRBD1 (5 bases). V lost 3 bases, J lost 3 bases, and 13 bases lay in between. The germline V gene has CDR1 SGHDT and CDR2 YYEEEE. The CDR3 covers 15 residues. CDR3 DNA sequence: TGTGCCAGCAGCTCTCAGACAGTACCCAATCAGCCCCAGCATTTT. Residues: CASSSQTVPNQPQHF. Complete variable domain (other parts from reference TRBV5-6 and TRBJ1-5): DAGVTQSPTHLIKTRGQQVTLRCSPKSGHDTVSWYQQALGQGPQFIFQYYEEEERQRGNFPDRFSGHQFPNYSSELNVNALLLGDSALYLCASSSQTVPNQPQHFGDGTRLSIL.

This clonotype was seen many times. This chain links TRBV5-6 with TRBJ2-7; a weak D match, TRBD1 (6 bases). The CDR3 loop spans 14 amino acids. V lost 1 base and J lost 4, with 12 bases in between. From germline, CDR1 is SGHDT and CDR2 YYEEEE. CDR3 coding DNA: TGTGCCAGCAGCTTGTGGGGGCCCCTATACGAGCAGTACGTC. Amino acids: CASSLWGPLYEQYV.

This clonotype was detected only a few times. This chain uses TRBV12-3 or TRBV12-4 with TRBJ1-5; D is ambiguous. This CDR3 has 14 residues. The V and J ends lost 0 bases and 4 bases respectively, with 7 bases between them. CDR3: CASSLAEPNQPQHF. For the CDR3, the DNA is TGTGCCAGCAGTTTAGCGGAGCCTAATCAGCCCCAGCATTTT.

A few counts support this clonotype. The V gene is TRBV7-8, the J gene TRBJ1-2, with D possibly matching TRBD1 (6 bases). The germline CDR1 and CDR2 sequences are SGHVS and FQNEAQ. The length of the CDR3 is 13 residues. The V end was cut by 7 bases, the J end by 1 base, with 10 bases between. CDR3 nucleotides: TGTGCCAGCATGGACAGAGTTAACTATGGCTACACCTTC. Protein: CASMDRVNYGYTF.

At least ten counts were recorded for this clonotype. The gene calls are TRBV12-3 or TRBV12-4 and TRBJ1-1; D is perhaps TRBD1 (5 bases). The V end was cut by 5 bases, the J end by 12 bases, with 22 bases between. There are 14 residues in the CDR3. Written as DNA, the CDR3 is TGTGCCAGCAGTCCGGGCTGGTTGGGGGGAGAAACTTTCTTT. This gives the protein CASSPGWLGGETFF.

This chain joins TRBV29-1 and TRBJ2-7; D remains ambiguous. The CDR3 contains 12 residues. CDR1 SQVTM and CDR2 ANQGSEA come from the germline V gene. V was clipped by 5 bases and J by 0 bases, with 8 bases between them. The CDR3 protein is CSVTGSSYEQYF. DNA for the CDR3: TGCAGCGTTACTGGCAGCTCCTACGAGCAGTACTTC.

This clonotype was counted ten times or more. The V and J genes are TRBV12-3 or TRBV12-4 and TRBJ2-7; D is possibly TRBD2 (5 bases). Trimming left V 3 bases short and J 7 bases short, with 13 bases between. This CDR3 is built from 13 residues. The CDR3 here is CASSFRGPGEQYV. The CDR3 DNA sequence: TGTGCCAGCAGTTTTAGAGGGCCCGGTGAGCAGTACGTC.

This clonotype was seen ten or more times. The rearrangement joins TRBV2 to TRBJ2-7; 8 bases match TRBD1. The V gene's germline CDR1 is SNHLY and CDR2 FYNNEI. The CDR3 runs 14 residues. V lost 4 bases to trimming and J lost 5 bases; unmatched junction nucleotides: 7. The CDR3 nucleotides read TGTGCCAGCAGTGTCGGACAGGGTCTCGACGAGCAGTACTTC. Translation: CASSVGQGLDEQYF.

Notes on this clonotype: This may stem from a read error, because a much larger clone lies one nucleotide away. The V gene is TRBV9, the J gene TRBJ2-5; D not resolved. The J call may be faulty, since TRBJ2-1 better matches the DNA end. The CDR3 sequence is 13 residues long. Germline V gene lookup returns CDR1 SGDLS and CDR2 YYNGEE. CDR3 region: CASSVGVYETQFF. The CDR3 DNA is TGTGCCAGCAGCGTAGGCGTGTATGAGACCCAGTTCTTC.